The 2 T cell receptor beta chains in this list originate from one sample, sequenced in a study of blood T cell repertoires in COVID-19. Sequencing was performed with immunoSEQ multiplex PCR; in TCRdb, only in-frame clones are kept and a portion is missing. The sample has some 410,000 clones, approximately 87% seen once. The sample was PBMCs or T cells enriched from blood (not recorded which). Source of these receptors: a woman aged 25 to 39 with acute COVID-19.

The V and J genes are TRBV9 and TRBJ1-3; 8 nucleotides match TRBD1. CDR1 is SGDLS, CDR2 YYNGEE, per germline. After removal of 0 bases from V and 4 bases from J, the junction contained 9 bases not matched to a gene. This CDR3 comprises 17 residues. The CDR3 loop is CASSVAIDRGAGNTIYF. CDR3 sequence (DNA): TGTGCCAGCAGCGTAGCCATTGACAGGGGCGCCGGAAACACCATATATTTT.

CDR3 DNA sequence: TGTGCCAGCAGCATTTACGGACAGAGAAATGAAAAACTGTTTTTT. The encoded protein is CASSIYGQRNEKLFF. The chain carries TRBV27 and TRBJ1-4; TRBD1 might be the D (6 bases). Germline CDR1 MNHEY, CDR2 SMNVEV (reference sequence). The CDR3 is 15 amino acids. The V gene lost 6 bases and the J gene lost 5 bases, with 16 bases spanning the gap.